The entry that follows covers one T cell receptor delta chain sequence. A read error likely explains this, since a far larger clone differs by one base. Other DNA sequences in the same sample also yield this CDR3. CDR3 length: 18 residues. Per the germline V gene, CDR1 is GEAIGNYY and CDR2 is EKD. This sample was included in a study of gamma-delta chains in newborns, infants, children. TCRdb re-called the reads using CATT. Of thousands of delta-chain clones listed, around 2.2% are singletons. The V gene is TRDV2, the J gene TRDJ3; 10 bases fit TRDD3. This TCR came from a child who was a newborn, infant or young child, either healthy, febrile or measles-vaccinated (not recorded which). The sample was blood. CDR3 nucleotide sequence: TGTGCCTGTGACACGGGGGGATACGCGGCCTGGGACACCCGGCAGATGTTTTTC. This encodes CACDTGGYAAWDTRQMFF.